One and the same sample provided the 3 T cell receptor beta chains below, sequenced in a study of T cell repertoires in cytomegalovirus infection. These receptors' targets are unknown. Using its own MiXCR run on the reads, TCRdb lists one record per CDR3 protein. The top ten hold approximately 35% of the sample, which has around 130,000 distinct CDR3 sequences, roughly 25% seen once. The specimen sequenced was PBMCs, sequenced either directly or after in vitro stimulation (not recorded which). These receptor sequences come from a human donor in good health (CMV status not recorded). Some clones in this sample may be carry-over from other donors' samples.

The chain is built from TRBV12-3 or TRBV12-4 and TRBJ1-5; TRBD1 aligns across 9 bases. The CDR3 covers 15 residues. The V segment lost 8 bases and the J segment 1 base; nucleotides outside the gene matches: 6. CDR3 coding DNA: TGTGCCAGCTGCTCACAGGGGGCAAGCAATCAGCCCCAGCATTTT. This codes for CASCSQGASNQPQHF.

The CDR3 here is CASSQGSGGHTGELFF. Here the CDR3 DNA reads TGCGCCAGCAGCCAAGGGTCAGGGGGTCACACCGGGGAGCTGTTTTTT. The chain uses TRBV4-3 and TRBJ2-2, with 7 bases matching TRBD1. The CDR3 runs 16 residues. Germline assignment: CDR1 LGHNA and CDR2 YSLEER. Trimming removed 1 base from V and 3 bases from J; junction bases left unmatched: 5.

Only one count was recorded for this clonotype. This could be a read error, since a much larger clone is one nucleotide away. The CDR3 bases are TGTGCCAGCGGCTTAGGAACTCTTAGCTCCTACAATGAGCAGTTCTTC. Its protein is CASGLGTLSSYNEQFF. This chain links TRBV7-6 with TRBJ2-1; no clear D. This CDR3 region has 16 residues. Germline V lookup: CDR1 SGHVS, CDR2 FNYEAQ.